This T cell receptor (beta chain) is drawn from a study of shared clonotypes between healthy human individuals. Study-wide context: Each donor had three CD4 naive, three CD4 memory, two CD8 naive and one CD8 memory plate. General observations from the study: A generally larger estimated richness was seen in naive subsets than in memory subsets. Non-shared clonotypes were found to have lower generation probabilities than the clonotypes that were shared by all four of the sorted-subset donors.

Naivety among CD8 cells was defined by CD45RO negativity and positive CCR7 selection, thereby excluding terminally differentiated effector memory CD45RA+ cells. Only in-frame clones appear in the TCRdb table, and some are missing; sequencing was by immunoSEQ multiplex PCR. Among around 2,100,000 clones listed, over 85% were seen once. Germline V gene data show CDR1 as MNHNS and CDR2 as SASEGT. There are 15 residues in the CDR3. Trimming pared 6 bases from V and 0 bases from J, leaving 12 bases between. To note about this clone: Its antigen is currently unknown.

This clonotype was sampled from a man between 18 and 29 years old in good health. The sequencing sample was made of naive CD8+ T cells sorted from blood. The chain employs TRBV6-1 and TRBJ2-1, with D possibly being TRBD1 or TRBD2 (5 bases each). CDR3 amino acids: CASREGRSSYNEQFF. CDR3 in DNA: TGTGCCAGCAGAGAGGGACGCAGCTCCTACAATGAGCAGTTCTTC.